This T cell receptor beta chain was sequenced during a study of blood T cell repertoires in COVID-19. Study in general: From the United States, Italy and Spain came samples of acute and convalescent COVID-19. PBMCs, B-cell-depleted T cells, or T cells provided the cDNA or gDNA that made up the material.

Germline CDR1 is MNHEY and CDR2 is SMNVEV (reference sequence). The CDR3 consists of 16 residues. With V trimmed by 7 bases and J by 4 bases, 13 bases remained unmatched. Original methodology: Reference gene primers were amplified, and this amplification served to estimate nucleated cell counts. Sequencing used immunoSEQ multiplex PCR; TCRdb keeps in-frame clones, though not all of them. V and J calls and clone size are given by that table; D and trimming were obtained from the DNA. Among 120,000 or so clones listed, approximately 83% were seen once. The chain combines TRBV27 with TRBJ2-5, with 9 bases lining up with TRBD2. The specimen was peripheral blood. This receptor was identified in a man between 60 and 75 years old with acute or convalescent COVID-19. The CDR3, as DNA: TGTGCCAGCAAGGCAAGCGGGAGGTCCATTTCAGAGACCCAGTACTTC. Its protein product is CASKASGRSISETQYF.